The 19 T cell receptor beta chains below all came from one sample that was sequenced in a study of control samples from healthy donors and cancer patients. Clones were read by immunoSEQ multiplex PCR, and TCRdb kept only the in-frame ones, dropping some. Here the sample spans around 110,000 clones, 93% being singletons. Sequencing input: blood. These receptors originate from a young man in good health.

This clone was seen only once. The rearrangement links TRBV9 to TRBJ1-2; D gene uncertain. This CDR3 has 12 residues. CDR1 is SGDLS and CDR2 is YYNGEE in the germline V gene. Trimming took 6 bases from V and 2 from J, leaving 8 bases between them. The CDR3 nucleotides are TGTGCCAGCAATGCGGGGAACTATGGCTACACCTTC. Translated, it gives CASNAGNYGYTF.

The rearrangement uses TRBV5-6 and TRBJ1-1, with D possibly TRBD1 on 5 matching bases. The germline gives CDR1 SGHDT, CDR2 YYEEEE. The CDR3 runs to 15 residues. The V end was cut by 0 bases, the J end by 1 base, with 10 bases between. In DNA, the CDR3 is TGTGCCAGCAGCTTGGCCGCTGGGGGGAACACTGAAGCTTTCTTT. Protein: CASSLAAGGNTEAFF. The variable domain in full, with the rest retrieved from reference TRBV5-6 and TRBJ1-1, is DAGVTQSPTHLIKTRGQQVTLRCSPKSGHDTVSWYQQALGQGPQFIFQYYEEEERQRGNFPDRFSGHQFPNYSSELNVNALLLGDSALYLCASSLAAGGNTEAFFGQGTRLTVV.

The rearrangement uses TRBV27 and TRBJ1-2, with 8 bases lining up with TRBD1. Per the germline V gene, CDR1 is MNHEY and CDR2 is SMNVEV (reference sequence). V gave up 2 bases and J gave up 6 bases; unmatched junction bases: 5. The CDR3 loop spans 14 amino acids. The chain's CDR3 is CASSLSRTGNGYTF. CDR3 sequence (DNA): TGTGCCAGCAGTTTAAGCCGGACAGGGAATGGCTACACCTTC.

A single count supports this clone. V gene TRBV10-3 combines with J gene TRBJ1-2; D is uncertain. The CDR3 is 13 residues long. Germline V CDR1 and CDR2: ENHRY, SYGVKD. The germline V and J ends were trimmed by 4 bases and 4 bases, with 10 bases remaining between them. This CDR3 is CAISVGRIYGYTF. CDR3 nucleotides: TGTGCCATCAGTGTAGGACGGATCTATGGCTACACCTTC.

This clone was seen once. The genes are TRBV27 and TRBJ1-6; D ambiguous. CDR3 length: 16 amino acids. Germline V CDR1 and CDR2: MNHEY, SMNVEV (reference sequence). Trimming stripped 0 bases from V and 0 bases from J, with 6 bases between. In DNA, the CDR3 is TGTGCCAGCAGTTTATCGGCGAGCTCCTATAATTCACCCCTCCACTTT. Encoded protein: CASSLSASSYNSPLHF.

V gene TRBV29-1 combines with J gene TRBJ2-5; perhaps D is TRBD1 or TRBD2 (5 bases each). Germline CDR1 SQVTM, CDR2 ANQGSEA. The V and J ends lost 4 bases and 3 bases respectively, with 12 bases between them. The CDR3 spans 13 residues. CDR3 coding DNA: TGCAGCGTTGGGTTGGTGGGGGAAGAGACCCAGTACTTC. Encoded protein: CSVGLVGEETQYF.

The rearrangement links TRBV25-1 to TRBJ1-1; D uncertain. The CDR3 has 12 residues. Germline loops: CDR1 MGHDK, CDR2 SYGVNS. V was pared by 6 bases and J by 4 bases, with 9 bases between. The CDR3 DNA reads TGTGCCAGCAGGAGTGAGGGCACTGAAGCTTTCTTT. Its protein product is CASRSEGTEAFF.

The V gene is TRBV5-5, the J gene TRBJ1-2; 7 nucleotides line up with TRBD1. Germline values: CDR1 SGHKS, CDR2 YYEKEE (reference sequence). This CDR3 is 15 amino acids long. V lost 4 bases to trimming and J lost 2 bases; unmatched junction nucleotides: 8. CDR3 amino acids: CASSPGAGGNYGYTF. CDR3 nucleotide sequence: TGTGCCAGCAGCCCCGGGGCAGGGGGAAACTATGGCTACACCTTC.

In its sample, this clone was seen once. The chain has TRBV6-5 and TRBJ1-1; 7 bases are a match to TRBD1. V lost 5 bases, J lost 6 bases, and 6 bases stayed unmatched. The CDR3 sequence is 13 residues long. Germline loops: CDR1 MNHEY, CDR2 SVGAGI. In DNA form, the CDR3 reads TGTGCCAGCAGTACACAGGGGATCCCTGAAGCTTTCTTT. It translates to CASSTQGIPEAFF.

V gene TRBV28 combines with J gene TRBJ1-1; no clear D. Germline loops: CDR1 MDHEN, CDR2 SYDVKM. Trimming removed 8 bases at V and 10 bases at J, with 17 bases between. CDR3 length: 12 amino acids. The CDR3 here is CASGRAALGAFF. The CDR3 DNA sequence: TGTGCCAGCGGCCGGGCCGCCCTAGGAGCTTTCTTT.

The table lists this clone with a count of one. V gene TRBV7-9 combines with J gene TRBJ2-2; a possible D gene is TRBD2 (5 bases). Germline assignment: CDR1 SEHNR and CDR2 FQNEAQ (reference sequence). This CDR3 has 13 amino acids. The V and J ends lost 5 bases and 6 bases respectively, with 10 bases between them. Here the CDR3 DNA reads TGTGCCAGCAGCCGGACTGACCCCGGGGAGCTGTTTTTT. It encodes CASSRTDPGELFF.

In the case of this clone: Other nucleotide sequences from this sample produce the same CDR3. The chain is built from TRBV5-1 and TRBJ2-6, with D possibly being TRBD2 (6 bases). V lost 2 bases and J lost 0, with 12 bases in between. The CDR3 is 17 residues long. In germline, CDR1 is SGHRS, CDR2 YFSETQ. CDR3 DNA sequence: TGCGCCAGCAGCTTTATTGGGACTGTCTCTGGGGCCAACGTCCTGACTTTC. Translating it yields CASSFIGTVSGANVLTF.

V and J are TRBV19 and TRBJ1-5; D ambiguous. Trimming took 6 bases from V and 4 from J, leaving 19 bases between them. CDR3 length: 16 amino acids. CDR1 and CDR2 (germline): LNHDA, SQIVND (reference sequence). The CDR3 here is CASSPNGNTFNQPQHF. In DNA form, the CDR3 reads TGTGCCAGTAGCCCCAATGGAAACACCTTTAATCAGCCCCAGCATTTT.

This chain links TRBV10-1 with TRBJ2-1; TRBD2 matches 10 bases. The V gene's germline CDR1 is WNHNN and CDR2 SYGVQD (reference sequence). Unmatched junction bases numbered 11, after V lost 3 bases and J lost 6 bases. The CDR3 has 17 residues. The CDR3 sequence: CASSDGPSGGPANEQFF. The CDR3 DNA reads TGCGCCAGCAGTGATGGGCCTAGCGGGGGTCCGGCCAATGAGCAGTTCTTC.

The J gene is TRBJ1-1, the V gene TRBV10-3; 9 bases match TRBD1. The V segment lost 7 bases and the J segment 1 base; nucleotides outside the gene matches: 7. CDR1 is ENHRY, CDR2 SYGVKD, per germline. This CDR3 is built from 15 residues. This CDR3 is CAINSGTGSNTEAFF. The CDR3 nucleotides read TGTGCCATCAACTCCGGGACAGGGTCGAACACTGAAGCTTTCTTT.

V is TRBV28 and J is TRBJ2-1, with D perhaps matching TRBD1 (5 bases). Germline V gene data show CDR1 as MDHEN and CDR2 as SYDVKM. The CDR3 has 16 amino acids. Trimming took 1 base from V and 0 from J, leaving 10 bases between them. This CDR3 is CASSLSDMPSYNEQFF. The CDR3 DNA sequence: TGTGCCAGCAGTTTATCGGACATGCCCTCCTACAATGAGCAGTTCTTC.

The chain uses TRBV4-1 and TRBJ1-1; D is ambiguous. V lost 0 bases and J lost 1, with 9 bases in between. The germline CDR1 and CDR2 sequences are MGHRA and YSYEKL. This CDR3 spans 15 amino acids. CDR3 sequence reads: CASSQEESPNTEAFF. The CDR3 coding sequence is TGCGCCAGCAGCCAAGAAGAGTCTCCGAACACTGAAGCTTTCTTT.

The rearrangement uses TRBV7-9 and TRBJ2-3; D gene ambiguous. This CDR3 contains 16 residues. The germline V gene has CDR1 SEHNR and CDR2 FQNEAQ (reference sequence). Deletions cut 5 bases from V and 0 bases from J, with 15 bases between. CDR3 DNA: TGTGCCAGCAGCCAGCCCGTTGGCGGAAGCACAGATACGCAGTATTTT. Translating gives CASSQPVGGSTDTQYF. The full variable domain, its missing parts supplied by reference TRBV7-9 and TRBJ2-3, is DTGVSQNPRHKITKRGQNVTFRCDPISEHNRLYWYRQTLGQGPEFLTYFQNEAQLEKSRLLSDRFSAERPKGSFSTLEIQRTEQGDSAMYLCASSQPVGGSTDTQYFGPGTRLTVL.

The CDR3 nucleotides are TGCGCCAGCAGTGAGTCAGCCAGCCGCTCTGGAAACACCATATATTTT. This encodes CASSESASRSGNTIYF. The chain combines TRBV10-2 with TRBJ1-3, with D unclear. The CDR3 contains 16 residues. Germline V gene sequence: CDR1 WSHSY, CDR2 SAAADI. V was cut by 0 bases and J by 0 bases, with 9 bases left in between.